A single sample gave rise to the 18 T cell receptor beta chains below, sequenced in a study of PD-1 blockade in classical Hodgkin lymphoma. As for time point: cycle 4 day 1 (C4D1), after more than 5 weeks of nivolumab. After autologous stem cell transplantation all patients relapsed, and prior brentuximab vedotin exposure differed between cohorts. Profiled with immunoSEQ multiplex PCR; TCRdb holds only in-frame clones, not every one. In the table there are tens of thousands of clones, 85% to 95% of which are singletons. The sample here was peripheral blood mononuclear cells (PBMCs), taken before the fourth cycle of nivolumab. These receptors came from a human donor with classical Hodgkin lymphoma.

The chain is built from TRBV5-6 and TRBJ1-5; TRBD1 agrees at 9 bases. Trimming removed 0 bases from V and 0 bases from J; junction bases left unmatched: 7. The germline CDR1 and CDR2 sequences are SGHDT and YYEEEE. The CDR3 runs to 18 residues. The CDR3 DNA sequence: TGTGCCAGCAGCTTGGGGACAGGGGCGAAATATAGCAATCAGCCCCAGCATTTT. Protein product: CASSLGTGAKYSNQPQHF.

In this sample, this clone turned up a few times. CDR3 nucleotide sequence: TGTGCCAGTCGTGGGTCTGAAGCTTTCTTT. Translation: CASRGSEAFF. The chain is built from TRBV19 and TRBJ1-1; D is undetermined. The V end was cut by 8 bases, the J end by 6 bases, with 7 bases between. This CDR3 contains 10 residues. Germline-derived CDR1 and CDR2 are LNHDA and SQIVND (reference sequence).

V and J are TRBV19 and TRBJ1-5; a possible D gene is TRBD1 (6 bases). The germline V gene encodes CDR1 LNHDA and CDR2 SQIVND (reference sequence). CDR3 length equals 18 residues. Trimming removed 3 bases at V and 0 bases at J, with 18 bases between. Here the CDR3 reads CASSMDQGTPYSNQPQHF. For the CDR3, the DNA is TGTGCCAGTAGTATGGACCAGGGGACACCTTATAGCAATCAGCCCCAGCATTTT.

This chain links TRBV10-3 with TRBJ2-7, with D unresolved. The germline gives CDR1 ENHRY, CDR2 SYGVKD. This CDR3 region has 12 residues. V was shortened by 4 bases and J by 2 bases, with 6 bases between the two germline ends. Written as DNA, the CDR3 is TGTGCCATCAGTGCGGATCCCTACGAGCAGTACTTC. Translating it yields CAISADPYEQYF.

The V call is TRBV7-6, the J call TRBJ1-1; 7 bases match TRBD1. The CDR3 has 16 amino acids. The germline gives CDR1 SGHVS, CDR2 FNYEAQ. Trimming cost V 5 bases and J 3 bases; bases outside gene matches: 12. The CDR3 is CASSPPPGQFDTEAFF. CDR3 DNA: TGTGCCAGCAGCCCCCCGCCGGGACAGTTCGACACTGAAGCTTTCTTT. The full variable domain, completed using reference TRBV7-6 and TRBJ1-1, is GAGVSQSPRYKVTKRGQDVALRCDPISGHVSLYWYRQALGQGPEFLTYFNYEAQQDKSGLPNDRFSAERPEGSISTLTIQRTEQRDSAMYRCASSPPPGQFDTEAFFGQGTRLTVV.

J is TRBJ1-2 and V is TRBV9; 7 bases are a match to TRBD1. The CDR3 consists of 15 residues. Germline trimming cut 0 bases from V and 2 bases from J; bases unmatched to any gene: 4. Looked up from germline, CDR1 is SGDLS and CDR2 is YYNGEE. CDR3 region: CASSVGSGQNYGYTF. CDR3 in DNA: TGTGCCAGCAGCGTAGGATCGGGACAGAACTATGGCTACACCTTC.

The chain links TRBV5-5 to TRBJ2-1, with D perhaps being TRBD1 or TRBD2 (5 bases each). Germline V gene data show CDR1 as SGHKS and CDR2 as YYEKEE (reference sequence). The V end was cut by 3 bases, the J end by 0 bases, with 10 bases between. The length of the CDR3 is 15 residues. CDR3 nucleotide sequence: TGTGCCAGCAGCTGGACACGGGGCTCCTACAATGAGCAGTTCTTC. Protein sequence: CASSWTRGSYNEQFF.

The chain recombines TRBV2 with TRBJ2-7, with TRBD1 as a possible D gene (7 bases). This CDR3 has 14 amino acids. Trimming shortened V by 6 bases and J by 1 base, and 13 bases separated the two germline ends. The V gene's germline CDR1 is SNHLY and CDR2 FYNNEI. For the CDR3, the DNA is TGTGCCAGCAGGGAGGCAGGGGGGTCCTACGAGCAGTACTTC. Translating it yields CASREAGGSYEQYF.

The chain is built from TRBV19 and TRBJ1-3, with D hard to call. Germline V gives CDR1 LNHDA, CDR2 SQIVND (reference sequence). CDR3 length: 12 amino acids. The V and J ends lost 8 bases and 3 bases respectively, with 8 bases between them. The CDR3 spells CASREFGNTIYF. Written as DNA, the CDR3 is TGTGCCAGTCGGGAATTTGGAAACACCATATATTTT. Complete variable domain (other parts from reference TRBV19 and TRBJ1-3): DGGITQSPKYLFRKEGQNVTLSCEQNLNHDAMYWYRQDPGQGLRLIYYSQIVNDFQKGDIAEGYSVSREKKESFPLTVTSAQKNPTAFYLCASREFGNTIYFGEGSWLTVV.

The chain couples TRBV18 to TRBJ1-1; tentatively, D is TRBD1 (5 bases). Trimming took off 6 bases at V and 1 base at J, with 12 bases between the two ends. Per germline, CDR1 KGHSH and CDR2 LQKENI. The CDR3 covers 14 residues. The CDR3 loop is CASSPTGPNTEAFF. DNA for the CDR3: TGTGCCAGCTCCCCAACAGGACCGAACACTGAAGCTTTCTTT.

The chain has TRBV7-7 and TRBJ2-5; perhaps D is TRBD1 or TRBD2 (5 bases each). Germline CDR1 reads SSHAT; CDR2 reads FNYEAQ (reference sequence). The length of the CDR3 is 14 residues. Trimming stripped 7 bases from V and 5 bases from J, with 17 bases between. Here the CDR3 reads CASKERGEGETQYF. CDR3 DNA sequence: TGTGCCAGCAAAGAACGGGGTGAGGGGGAGACCCAGTACTTC.

This chain uses TRBV5-1 with TRBJ2-2; D unclear. Germline V gene data show CDR1 as SGHRS and CDR2 as YFSETQ. This CDR3 region has 14 residues. With 4 bases removed from V and 1 base from J, the gap between germline ends came to 8 bases. In DNA form, the CDR3 reads TGCGCCAGCAGCACACAAGGGAACACCGGGGAGCTGTTTTTT. Translated, it gives CASSTQGNTGELFF.

The sample holds one count of this clone. The genes are TRBV6-1 and TRBJ2-1, with 10 bases fitting TRBD2. The V segment lost 3 bases and the J segment 5 bases; nucleotides outside the gene matches: 4. The V gene's germline CDR1 is MNHNS and CDR2 SASEGT. This CDR3 has 15 amino acids. CDR3 DNA sequence: TGTGCCAGCAGTGATGGGCTAGCGGGAGACAATGAGCAGTTCTTC. Its translation: CASSDGLAGDNEQFF.

V gene TRBV6-6 combines with J gene TRBJ2-7; 7 bases are shared with TRBD2. Trimming removed 8 bases from V and 2 bases from J; junction bases left unmatched: 6. Germline V gene lookup returns CDR1 MNHNY and CDR2 SVGAGI (reference sequence). The CDR3 has 13 residues. CDR3: CASRPSGPYEQYF. CDR3 in DNA: TGTGCCAGCCGCCCTAGCGGACCCTACGAGCAGTACTTC.

The chain is built from TRBV6-5 and TRBJ2-7; TRBD2 might be the D (5 bases). The germline gives CDR1 MNHEY, CDR2 SVGAGI. V lost 2 bases to trimming and J lost 4 bases, with 18 bases between them. The CDR3 is 16 residues long. CDR3: CASSYVISGNRYEQYF. The CDR3 DNA reads as TGTGCCAGCAGTTACGTGATTTCCGGGAATCGGTACGAGCAGTACTTC.

V gene TRBV9 combines with J gene TRBJ2-3; 7 bases are shared with TRBD1. The CDR3 is 18 residues long. After removal of 3 bases from V and 2 bases from J, the junction contained 15 bases not matched to a gene. CDR1 SGDLS and CDR2 YYNGEE come from the germline V gene. CDR3 in DNA: TGTGCCAGCAGCGCGATGCTAGCCTGGGGACAGAACACAGATACGCAGTATTTT. Its translation is CASSAMLAWGQNTDTQYF. The full variable domain, completed using reference TRBV9 and TRBJ2-3, is DSGVTQTPKHLITATGQRVTLRCSPRSGDLSVYWYQQSLDQGLQFLIQYYNGEERAKGNILERFSAQQFPDLHSELNLSSLELGDSALYFCASSAMLAWGQNTDTQYFGPGTRLTVL.

Here the CDR3 DNA reads TGTGCCAGCAGTGAAGATTGGGGCAGTAATCAGCCCCAGCATTTT. Protein: CASSEDWGSNQPQHF. The V call is TRBV6-1, the J call TRBJ1-5; D is possibly TRBD1 (5 bases). V dropped 1 base and J dropped 4 bases, with 11 bases sitting between them. Germline lookup yields CDR1 MNHNS and CDR2 SASEGT. CDR3 length: 15 residues.

The CDR3 loop is CASSRTPPGESGELFF. The CDR3 nucleotides read TGTGCCAGTAGTCGGACCCCGCCGGGCGAGAGCGGGGAGCTGTTTTTT. The genes are TRBV19 and TRBJ2-2; D is undetermined. The CDR3 extends over 16 amino acids. Germline V gene lookup returns CDR1 LNHDA and CDR2 SQIVND (reference sequence). Trimming took off 5 bases at V and 7 bases at J, with 20 bases between the two ends.